This TCR beta chain appears in the sequencing data of a study of PD-L1 blockade in urothelial cancer. V was cut by 6 bases and J by 1 base, with 3 bases left in between. There are 12 residues in the CDR3. Per germline, CDR1 LNHDA and CDR2 SQIVND (reference sequence). Stated time point: peripheral blood 6 weeks after treatment start. The sample holds one count of this clone. Sequenced by immunoSEQ multiplex PCR; TCRdb stores in-frame clones only, minus some. The table lists about 41,000 clones, approximately 81% of them singletons. This specimen was PBMCs, taken around atezolizumab (anti-PD-L1) treatment. The receptor was derived from a man in his 70s with urothelial cancer. The V gene is TRBV19, the J gene TRBJ2-2; D is unclear. The CDR3 sequence: CASSQNTGELFF. CDR3 coding DNA: TGTGCCAGTAGCCAGAACACCGGGGAGCTGTTTTTT.